This T cell receptor beta chain was documented in a study of cytomegalovirus exposure and HLA in healthy donors. Primers included in the PCR were 60 Vbeta and 13 Jbeta primers. Clones were sequenced by immunoSEQ multiplex PCR, and TCRdb holds only the in-frame ones, with some missing. The table has 150,000 to 200,000 clones, about 80% seen once. Germline CDR1 and CDR2: SGDLS and YYNGEE. The V gene end was trimmed by 4 bases and the J gene end by 1 base; junction bases not matched to a gene: 7. The CDR3 extends over 15 amino acids. Sequencing was performed on PBMCs. The chain recombines TRBV9 with TRBJ2-7; 8 nucleotides line up with TRBD1. This TCR was recovered from a woman in her fifties or sixties in good health and CMV-seronegative. CDR3 sequence: CASSPSGTGSYEQYF. In nucleotides, the CDR3 is TGTGCCAGCAGCCCCTCCGGGACAGGTTCCTACGAGCAGTACTTC.